These T cell receptor beta chains were read from a single sample in a study of human T cells and chemical hapten exposure. MiXCR, run by TCRdb on the RACE reads, gives a single entry per CDR3 protein. The sample carries 350,000 to 400,000 distinct CDR3 sequences, more than 5% recorded once. Sequencing was performed on whole blood, taken in connection with sensitization to the hapten diphenylcyclopropenone (DPC). The receptors were sampled from a woman younger than 30 with alopecia areata. Some clones in this sample may be carry-over from other donors' samples. Both conserved end residues are part of each CDR3. The order of the fields is V gene, D gene, clone size, J gene, CDR3 protein, CDR3 DNA. D genes are given only for firm matches. Size tells how often a clone was seen (once, few, many) or the class of an expanded clone, and some rows leave it out.

V gene: TRBV7-2
D gene: .
clone size: many
J gene: TRBJ1-1
CDR3 protein: CASSPYKGRGTEAFF
CDR3 DNA: TGTGCCAGCAGCCCATACAAGGGCAGGGGCACTGAAGCTTTCTTT

V gene: TRBV25-1
D gene: .
clone size: many
J gene: TRBJ1-5
CDR3 protein: CASSPRGGGHYSNQPQHF
CDR3 DNA: TGTGCCAGCAGCCCCCGGGGAGGCGGCCACTATAGCAATCAGCCCCAGCATTTT

V gene: TRBV25-1
D gene: .
clone size: many
J gene: TRBJ2-3
CDR3 protein: CASSGFKDTQYF
CDR3 DNA: TGTGCCAGCAGTGGTTTTAAAGATACGCAGTATTTT

V gene: TRBV18
D gene: .
clone size: few
J gene: TRBJ2-7
CDR3 protein: CASSPGSAGSYEQYF
CDR3 DNA: TGTGCCAGCTCACCAGGTTCAGCCGGCTCCTACGAGCAGTACTTC

V gene: TRBV10-3
D gene: .
clone size: many
J gene: TRBJ1-3
CDR3 protein: CAISESTGERRNTIYF
CDR3 DNA: TGTGCCATCAGTGAGTCGACCGGGGAAAGGAGAAACACCATATATTTT

V gene: TRBV20-1
D gene: .
clone size: many
J gene: TRBJ1-1
CDR3 protein: CSARKNTEAFF
CDR3 DNA: TGCAGTGCTAGAAAGAACACTGAAGCTTTCTTT

V gene: TRBV4-1
D gene: .
clone size: few
J gene: TRBJ2-7
CDR3 protein: CASSQGAAAYEQYF
CDR3 DNA: TGCGCCAGCAGCCAAGGGGCAGCCGCCTACGAGCAGTACTTC

V gene: TRBV2
D gene: TRBD1
clone size: few
J gene: TRBJ2-5
CDR3 protein: CASRGQNQETQYF
CDR3 DNA: TGTGCCAGCCGGGGACAGAATCAAGAGACCCAGTACTTC

V gene: TRBV6-1
D gene: .
clone size: .
J gene: TRBJ2-2
CDR3 protein: CASRLDLLTGELFF
CDR3 DNA: TGTGCCAGCCGCCTGGACTTGCTCACCGGGGAGCTGTTTTTT

V gene: TRBV12-3/TRBV12-4
D gene: TRBD1
clone size: few
J gene: TRBJ2-7
CDR3 protein: CASSFGQGDILREQYF
CDR3 DNA: TGTGCCAGCAGTTTTGGACAGGGGGACATCCTCCGCGAGCAGTACTTC

V gene: TRBV4-3
D gene: .
clone size: .
J gene: TRBJ1-6
CDR3 protein: CASSQDLPGSPLHF
CDR3 DNA: TGCGCCAGCAGCCAAGATTTACCGGGATCACCCCTCCACTTT

V gene: TRBV24-1
D gene: .
clone size: many
J gene: TRBJ1-1
CDR3 protein: CATSDGGQGRTEAFF
CDR3 DNA: TGTGCCACCAGTGATGGGGGGCAGGGGAGGACTGAAGCTTTCTTT

V gene: TRBV29-1
D gene: TRBD2
clone size: .
J gene: TRBJ2-3
CDR3 protein: CSVGLAGRTDTQYF
CDR3 DNA: TGCAGCGTTGGCCTAGCGGGTCGCACAGATACGCAGTATTTT

V gene: TRBV28
D gene: .
clone size: few
J gene: TRBJ2-6
CDR3 protein: CASCDSGANVLTF
CDR3 DNA: TGTGCCTCTTGCGACTCTGGGGCCAACGTCCTGACTTTC

V gene: TRBV29-1
D gene: .
clone size: many
J gene: TRBJ1-1
CDR3 protein: CSVQGQVMNTEAFF
CDR3 DNA: TGCAGCGTTCAGGGTCAGGTTATGAACACTGAAGCTTTCTTT

V gene: TRBV13
D gene: TRBD2
clone size: many
J gene: TRBJ2-3
CDR3 protein: CASSSRLAGGTDTQYF
CDR3 DNA: TGTGCCAGCAGCTCACGACTAGCGGGGGGCACAGATACGCAGTATTTT

V gene: TRBV29-1
D gene: .
clone size: many
J gene: TRBJ2-1
CDR3 protein: CSVAWGADNEQFF
CDR3 DNA: TGCAGCGTTGCTTGGGGGGCAGACAATGAGCAGTTCTTC

V gene: TRBV7-9
D gene: .
clone size: .
J gene: TRBJ2-5
CDR3 protein: CASSLGIAGQGTQYF
CDR3 DNA: TGTGCCAGCAGCTTAGGAATAGCCGGACAAGGGACCCAGTACTTC

V gene: TRBV11-2
D gene: .
clone size: few
J gene: TRBJ2-2
CDR3 protein: CASSLVTNTGELFF
CDR3 DNA: TGTGCCAGCAGCTTAGTAACTAACACCGGGGAGCTGTTTTTT

V gene: TRBV20-1
D gene: .
clone size: few
J gene: TRBJ1-2
CDR3 protein: CSASTPGNGYTF
CDR3 DNA: TGCAGTGCCAGCACACCAGGGAATGGCTACACCTTC

V gene: TRBV4-2
D gene: TRBD1
clone size: many
J gene: TRBJ1-5
CDR3 protein: CASSQDTGGGNQPQHF
CDR3 DNA: TGTGCCAGCAGCCAAGATACAGGGGGCGGCAATCAGCCCCAGCATTTT

V gene: TRBV20-1
D gene: .
clone size: .
J gene: TRBJ1-5
CDR3 protein: CSARGGPRGQPQHF
CDR3 DNA: TGCAGTGCTAGGGGGGGCCCCCGGGGTCAGCCCCAGCATTTT

V gene: TRBV6-5
D gene: TRBD1
clone size: many
J gene: TRBJ1-1
CDR3 protein: CASSGHRGRTEAFF
CDR3 DNA: TGTGCCAGCAGTGGCCACAGGGGGCGAACTGAAGCTTTCTTT